This T cell receptor beta chain is from a study of blood T cell repertoires in COVID-19. In the original analysis: Amplified reference gene primers provided the basis for estimating nucleated cell counts. This table comes from immunoSEQ multiplex PCR, and its TCRdb copy is limited to in-frame clones, with some not included. V, J and clone size were drawn from that table, and D and trimming were deduced from the DNA. The sample yields hundreds of thousands of clones, around nine tenths seen once. A single count supports this clone. With V trimmed by 4 bases and J by 5 bases, 7 bases remained unmatched. The germline CDR1 and CDR2 sequences are PRHDT and FYEKMQ (reference sequence). The CDR3 runs to 14 residues.

This TCR came from a woman aged 18 to 35 who had recovered from COVID-19. What was sequenced was peripheral blood. V is TRBV13 and J is TRBJ2-5, with 7 bases matching TRBD1. CDR3 sequence (DNA): TGTGCCAGCAGCTCCTGGACAGGTCCGGAGACCCAGTACTTC. Translation gives CASSSWTGPETQYF.